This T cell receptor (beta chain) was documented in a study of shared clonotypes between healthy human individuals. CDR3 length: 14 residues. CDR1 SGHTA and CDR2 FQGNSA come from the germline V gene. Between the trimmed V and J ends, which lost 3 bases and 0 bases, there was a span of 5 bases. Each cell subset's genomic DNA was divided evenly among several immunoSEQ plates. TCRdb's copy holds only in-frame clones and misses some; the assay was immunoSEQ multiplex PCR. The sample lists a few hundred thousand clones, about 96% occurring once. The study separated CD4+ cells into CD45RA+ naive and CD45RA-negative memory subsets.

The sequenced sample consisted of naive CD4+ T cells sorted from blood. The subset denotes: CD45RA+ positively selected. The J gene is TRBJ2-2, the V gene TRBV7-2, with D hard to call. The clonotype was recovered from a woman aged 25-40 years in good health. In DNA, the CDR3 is TGTGCCAGCAGCTTTCTCCCGAACACCGGGGAGCTGTTTTTT. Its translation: CASSFLPNTGELFF.